This T cell receptor beta chain came from a study of cytomegalovirus exposure and HLA in healthy donors. The primer mix had 60 Vbeta and 13 Jbeta primers. In the authors' methods: Approximately 12 million of the 80 million or so unique TCR beta chains counted in a later analysis were shared. Sequenced by immunoSEQ multiplex PCR; TCRdb stores in-frame clones only, minus some. That table gives V, J and clone size, and the DNA gave D and trimming. The repertoire consists of about 120,000 clones, with around 78% occurring once and the leading ten covering 3.3%. This clone showed up just once. Trimming took 10 bases from V and 5 from J; bases not matched to a gene: 7. This CDR3 contains 13 residues. Looked up from germline, CDR1 is WNHNN and CDR2 is SYGVQD (reference sequence).

The sequenced material came from PBMCs. This TCR came from a woman aged 30 to 39 in good health and CMV-seropositive. The chain links TRBV10-1 to TRBJ2-5, with TRBD1 matching 10 bases. The CDR3: CATGGQGGETQYF. The CDR3 nucleotides are TGCGCCACAGGAGGACAGGGGGGGGAGACCCAGTACTTC.